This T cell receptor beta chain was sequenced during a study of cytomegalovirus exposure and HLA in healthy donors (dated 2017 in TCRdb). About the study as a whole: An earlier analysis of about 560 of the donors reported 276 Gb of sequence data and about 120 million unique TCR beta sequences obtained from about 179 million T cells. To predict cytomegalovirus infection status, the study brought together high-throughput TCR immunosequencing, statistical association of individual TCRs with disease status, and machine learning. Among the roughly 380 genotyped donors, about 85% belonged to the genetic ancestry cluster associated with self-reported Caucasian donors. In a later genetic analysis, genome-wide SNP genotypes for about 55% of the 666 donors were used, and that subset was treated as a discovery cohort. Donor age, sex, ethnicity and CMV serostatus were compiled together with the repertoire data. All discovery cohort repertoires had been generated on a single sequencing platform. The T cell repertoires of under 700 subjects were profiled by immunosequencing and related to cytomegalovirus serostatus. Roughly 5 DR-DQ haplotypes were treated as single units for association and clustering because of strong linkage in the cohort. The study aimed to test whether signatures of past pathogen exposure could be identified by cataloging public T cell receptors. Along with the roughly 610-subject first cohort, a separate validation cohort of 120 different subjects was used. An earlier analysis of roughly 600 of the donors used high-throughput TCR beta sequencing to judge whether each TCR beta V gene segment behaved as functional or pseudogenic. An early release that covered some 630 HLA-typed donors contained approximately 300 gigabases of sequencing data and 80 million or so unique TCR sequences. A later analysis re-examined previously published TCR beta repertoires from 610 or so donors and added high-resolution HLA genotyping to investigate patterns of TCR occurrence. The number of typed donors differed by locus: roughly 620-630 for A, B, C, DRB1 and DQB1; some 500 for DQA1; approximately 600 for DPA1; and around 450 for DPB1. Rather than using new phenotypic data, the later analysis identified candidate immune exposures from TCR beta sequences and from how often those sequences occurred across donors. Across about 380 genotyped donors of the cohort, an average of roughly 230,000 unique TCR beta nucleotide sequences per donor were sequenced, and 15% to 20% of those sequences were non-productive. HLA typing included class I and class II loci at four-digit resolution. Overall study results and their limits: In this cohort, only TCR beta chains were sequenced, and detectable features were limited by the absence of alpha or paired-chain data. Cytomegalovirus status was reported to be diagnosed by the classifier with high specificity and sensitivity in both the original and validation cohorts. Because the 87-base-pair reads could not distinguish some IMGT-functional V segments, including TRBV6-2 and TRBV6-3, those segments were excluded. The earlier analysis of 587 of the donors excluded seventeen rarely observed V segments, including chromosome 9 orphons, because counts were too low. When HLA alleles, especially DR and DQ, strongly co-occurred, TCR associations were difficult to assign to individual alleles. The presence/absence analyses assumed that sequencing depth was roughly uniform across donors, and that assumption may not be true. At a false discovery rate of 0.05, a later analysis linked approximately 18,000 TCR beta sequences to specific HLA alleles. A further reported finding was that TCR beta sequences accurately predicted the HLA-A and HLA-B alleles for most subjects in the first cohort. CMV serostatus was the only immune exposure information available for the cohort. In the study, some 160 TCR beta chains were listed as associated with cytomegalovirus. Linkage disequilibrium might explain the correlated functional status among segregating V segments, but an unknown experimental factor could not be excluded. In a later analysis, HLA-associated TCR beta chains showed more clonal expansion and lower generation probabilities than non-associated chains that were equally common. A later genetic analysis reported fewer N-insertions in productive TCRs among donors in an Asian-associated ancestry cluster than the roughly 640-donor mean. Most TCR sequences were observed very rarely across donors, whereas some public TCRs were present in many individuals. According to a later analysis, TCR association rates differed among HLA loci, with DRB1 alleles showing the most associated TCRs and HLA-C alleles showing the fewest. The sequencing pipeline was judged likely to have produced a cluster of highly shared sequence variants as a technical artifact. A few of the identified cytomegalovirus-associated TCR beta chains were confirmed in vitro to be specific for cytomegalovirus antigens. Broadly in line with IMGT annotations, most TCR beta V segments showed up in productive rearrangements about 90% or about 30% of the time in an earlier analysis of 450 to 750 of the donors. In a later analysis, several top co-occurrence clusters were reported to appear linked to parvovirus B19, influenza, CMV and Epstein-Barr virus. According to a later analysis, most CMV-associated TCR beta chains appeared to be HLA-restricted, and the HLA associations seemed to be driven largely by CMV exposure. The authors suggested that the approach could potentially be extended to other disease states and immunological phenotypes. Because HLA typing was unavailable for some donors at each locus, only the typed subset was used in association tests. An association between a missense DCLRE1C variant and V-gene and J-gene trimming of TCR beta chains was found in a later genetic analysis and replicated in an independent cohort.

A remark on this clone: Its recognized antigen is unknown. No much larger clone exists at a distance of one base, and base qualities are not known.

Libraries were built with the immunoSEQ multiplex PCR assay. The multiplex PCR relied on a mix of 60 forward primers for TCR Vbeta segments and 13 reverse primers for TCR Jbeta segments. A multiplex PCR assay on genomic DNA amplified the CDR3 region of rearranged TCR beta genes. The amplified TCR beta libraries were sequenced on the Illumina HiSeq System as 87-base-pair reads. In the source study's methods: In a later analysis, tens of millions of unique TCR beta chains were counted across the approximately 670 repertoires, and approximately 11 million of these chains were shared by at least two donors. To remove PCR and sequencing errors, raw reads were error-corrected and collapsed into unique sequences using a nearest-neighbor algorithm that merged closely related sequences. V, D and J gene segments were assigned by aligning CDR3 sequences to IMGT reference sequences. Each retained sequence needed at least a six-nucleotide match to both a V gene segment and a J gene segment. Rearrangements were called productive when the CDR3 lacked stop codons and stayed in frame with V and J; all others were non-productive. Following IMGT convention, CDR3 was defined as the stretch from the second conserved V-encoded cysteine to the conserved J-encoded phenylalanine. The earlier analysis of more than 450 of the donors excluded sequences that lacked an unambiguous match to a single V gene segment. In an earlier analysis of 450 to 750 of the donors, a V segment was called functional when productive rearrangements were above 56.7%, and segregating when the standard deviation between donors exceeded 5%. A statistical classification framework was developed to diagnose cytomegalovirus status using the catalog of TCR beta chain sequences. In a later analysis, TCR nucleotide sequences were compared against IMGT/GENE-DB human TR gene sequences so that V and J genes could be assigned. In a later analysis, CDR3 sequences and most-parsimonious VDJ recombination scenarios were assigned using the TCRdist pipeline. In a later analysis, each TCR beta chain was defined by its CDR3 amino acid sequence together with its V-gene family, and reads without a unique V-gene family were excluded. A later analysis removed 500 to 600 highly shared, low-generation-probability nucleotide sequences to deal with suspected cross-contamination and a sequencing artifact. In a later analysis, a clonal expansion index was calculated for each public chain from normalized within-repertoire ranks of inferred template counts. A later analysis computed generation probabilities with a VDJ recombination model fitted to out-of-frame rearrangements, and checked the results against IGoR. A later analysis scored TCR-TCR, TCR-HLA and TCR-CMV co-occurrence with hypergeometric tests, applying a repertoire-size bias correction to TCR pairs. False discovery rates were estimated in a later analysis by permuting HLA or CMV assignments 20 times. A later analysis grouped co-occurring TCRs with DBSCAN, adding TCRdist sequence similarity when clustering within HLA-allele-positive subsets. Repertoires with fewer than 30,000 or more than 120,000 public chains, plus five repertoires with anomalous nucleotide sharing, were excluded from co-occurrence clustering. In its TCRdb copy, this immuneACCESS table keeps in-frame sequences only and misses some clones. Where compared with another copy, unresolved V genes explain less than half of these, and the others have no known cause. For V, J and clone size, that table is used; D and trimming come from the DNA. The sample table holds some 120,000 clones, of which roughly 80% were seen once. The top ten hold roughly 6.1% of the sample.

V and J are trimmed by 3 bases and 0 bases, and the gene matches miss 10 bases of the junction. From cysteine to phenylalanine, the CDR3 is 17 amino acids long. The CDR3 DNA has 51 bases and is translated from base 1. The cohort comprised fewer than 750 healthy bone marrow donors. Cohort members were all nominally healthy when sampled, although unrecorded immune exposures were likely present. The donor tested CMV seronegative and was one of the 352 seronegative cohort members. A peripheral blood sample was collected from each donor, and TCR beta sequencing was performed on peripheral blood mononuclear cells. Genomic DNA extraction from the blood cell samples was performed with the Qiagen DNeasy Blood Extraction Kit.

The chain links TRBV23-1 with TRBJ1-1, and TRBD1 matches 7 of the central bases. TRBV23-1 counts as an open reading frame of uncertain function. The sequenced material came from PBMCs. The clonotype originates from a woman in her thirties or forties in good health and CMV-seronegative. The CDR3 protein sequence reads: CASSHDGQVNMNTEAFF. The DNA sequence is TGCGCCAGCAGTCACGACGGACAGGTAAACATGAACACTGAAGCTTTCTTT.